This TCR beta chain was captured by sequencing in a study of blood T cells in healthy people across ages. The CDR3 is 15 amino acids. From germline, CDR1 is MNHEY and CDR2 SVGAGI. Trimming removed 0 bases at V and 3 bases at J, with 8 bases between. About this clonotype: Its antigen is not identified.

Study-level points and caveats: The unsorted PBMCs prevented any conclusive comparison of naive versus antigen-experienced cells.

PCR was performed a second time for about 7 to 11 cycles using a sample-barcoded 5' primer and a J-beta primer mix. Tagging of each cDNA molecule was performed by a template-switch adaptor with 12 random nucleotides. One entry per CDR3 protein, called by TCRdb with MiXCR from the 5' RACE reads. In the table there are approximately 1,000,000 distinct CDR3 sequences, 35% to 40% of which are singletons. The sample comprised blood. The receptor comes from a man between 18 and 35 years old in good health. V gene TRBV6-5 combines with J gene TRBJ1-4; maybe TRBD1 (5 bases). The CDR3 nucleotides read TGTGCCAGCAGTTACTCGAGAGGGGCTAATGAAAAACTGTTTTTT. Translated: CASSYSRGANEKLFF.